This T cell receptor (beta chain) was retrieved from a study of T cell changes during pregnancy in multiple sclerosis. Clones were sequenced by immunoSEQ multiplex PCR, and TCRdb holds only the in-frame ones, with some missing. This sample has some 77,000 clones, with just over 90% found just once. V lost 5 bases and J 8 bases, leaving 15 bases between the germline ends. CDR1 and CDR2 (germline): MNHEY, SVGAGI. The CDR3 is 13 residues long. The J gene is TRBJ1-2, the V gene TRBV6-5, with TRBD1 as a possible D gene (6 bases). Here the sequenced sample was CD4+ T cells from peripheral blood mononuclear cells, taken before pregnancy. This clonotype originated in a female donor with multiple sclerosis, enrolled in a pregnancy study. Here the CDR3 DNA reads TGTGCCAGCAGTCCACAGGGATGGGGAGGCTACACCTTC. This encodes CASSPQGWGGYTF.